Sequencing of this TCR beta chain was carried out in a study of T cells after yellow fever vaccination. Background on the study: Fractions of low cell number were prepared using SMART-Seq v4 Ultra Low Input.

On this clonotype itself: The antigen remains undetermined.

Study observations and caveats: Most primary-vaccination clones recurred post-booster (just under 98% CD4, around 88% CD8).

Trimming cost V 5 bases and J 3 bases; bases outside gene matches: 5. Germline V CDR1 and CDR2: SGHVS, FQNEAQ. This CDR3 contains 14 residues. They built TCR cDNA with 5'RACE template switching, a step that put in a universal primer site and UMIs. TCRdb processed the 5' RACE reads anew with MiXCR; each CDR3 protein has one entry. This sample has 300,000 to 450,000 distinct CDR3 sequences, with approximately 5.7% found just once. The specimen comprised PBMCs, sampled 5 days after the yellow fever booster vaccination. This sequence was found in a man between 25 and 39 years old who received the YFV17D yellow fever vaccine. The V gene is TRBV7-8, the J gene TRBJ2-7; 9 bases map to TRBD1. The CDR3 here is CASSTGQGLYEQYF. The CDR3 region has the DNA TGTGCCAGCAGCACCGGACAGGGGCTCTACGAGCAGTACTTC.